Following are 4 T cell receptor beta chains from one sample sequenced in a study of CD8 T cells in ankylosing spondylitis. TCRdb used MiXCR to reprocess the 5' RACE reads, holding one entry per CDR3 protein. The sample shows 220,000 or so distinct CDR3 sequences, 10% of them seen only once. The sequenced sample was blood, either unsorted or a sorted T cell fraction (not recorded which). These receptor sequences come from a male donor with ankylosing spondylitis or in good health (not recorded which).

This clonotype was observed many times. This sequence joins TRBV3-1 and TRBJ2-7; 8 bases fit TRBD1. Germline V gene sequence: CDR1 LGHDT, CDR2 YNNKEL (reference sequence). V lost 0 bases to trimming and J lost 1 base; unmatched junction nucleotides: 2. The CDR3 is 15 amino acids. Here the CDR3 reads CASSQEWDRSYEQYF. The CDR3 DNA is TGTGCCAGCAGCCAAGAATGGGACAGGTCCTACGAGCAGTACTTC.

This clonotype came up many times. The genes are TRBV29-1 and TRBJ1-5, with D perhaps matching TRBD1 (5 bases). V shed 8 bases and J shed 5 bases, with 16 bases lying between them. This CDR3 is built from 13 residues. The germline V gene encodes CDR1 SQVTM and CDR2 ANQGSEA. As DNA, the CDR3 is TGCAGCTCGGCTGGGGGTAGGGATCAGCCCCAGCATTTT. Protein: CSSAGGRDQPQHF.

This clonotype was observed many times. This chain joins TRBV7-3 and TRBJ2-3, with D maybe TRBD1 (5 bases). Germline values: CDR1 SGHTA, CDR2 FQGTGA. The CDR3 length is 16 residues. V was cut by 5 bases and J by 1 base, with 16 bases left in between. This chain's CDR3 is CASSLQGSRGTDTQYF. The DNA for the CDR3 is TGTGCCAGCAGCCTCCAGGGAAGTAGGGGCACAGATACGCAGTATTTT. Full variable domain (outside the CDR3, taken from reference TRBV7-3 and TRBJ2-3): GAGVSQTPSNKVTEKGKYVELRCDPISGHTALYWYRQSLGQGPEFLIYFQGTGAADDSGLPNDRFFAVRPEGSVSTLKIQRTERGDSAVYLCASSLQGSRGTDTQYFGPGTRLTVL.

This clonotype appeared many times. The chain has TRBV20-1 and TRBJ2-3; 16 bases line up with TRBD2. V gave up 6 bases and J gave up 6 bases; unmatched junction bases: 9. Per germline, CDR1 DFQATT and CDR2 SNEGSKA (reference sequence). The length of the CDR3 is 16 residues. CDR3 amino acids: CSAVPGLAGGPDTQYF. The DNA of the CDR3 is TGCAGTGCGGTACCGGGACTAGCGGGGGGGCCGGATACGCAGTATTTT.